This TCR beta chain appears in the sequencing data of a study of CD8 T cells in Susac syndrome. Study details: Treatment at blood withdrawal was none, corticosteroids, or intravenous immunoglobulin alone in Susac syndrome patients.

TCR beta sequencing covered blood CD8+ and CD4+ T cells. This clonotype has more than one count but fewer than ten. After extraction with the RNeasy kit, about 0.45 to 1 ug of the RNA was reverse transcribed using random hexamers. The method of amplification for TCR beta CDR3 was immunoSEQ multiplex PCR, covering 54 Vbeta and 13 Jbeta. TCRdb redid the calling of the immunoSEQ multiplex PCR reads with MiXCR, one entry per CDR3 protein. The table includes 200,000 or so distinct CDR3 sequences, around 95% detected once. V was pared by 0 bases and J by 12 bases, with 14 bases between. CDR1 is SQVTM and CDR2 is ANQGSEA in the germline V gene. This CDR3 spans 12 amino acids.

The chain has TRBV29-1 and TRBJ2-5, with D tentatively TRBD1 (6 bases). Sequenced material: CD4+ T cells from PBMCs. The sequence was obtained from a human donor with Susac syndrome. The CDR3, as DNA: TGCAGCGTTGAAGATATGGGGGCCGTTGAGTACTTC. This translates into CSVEDMGAVEYF.